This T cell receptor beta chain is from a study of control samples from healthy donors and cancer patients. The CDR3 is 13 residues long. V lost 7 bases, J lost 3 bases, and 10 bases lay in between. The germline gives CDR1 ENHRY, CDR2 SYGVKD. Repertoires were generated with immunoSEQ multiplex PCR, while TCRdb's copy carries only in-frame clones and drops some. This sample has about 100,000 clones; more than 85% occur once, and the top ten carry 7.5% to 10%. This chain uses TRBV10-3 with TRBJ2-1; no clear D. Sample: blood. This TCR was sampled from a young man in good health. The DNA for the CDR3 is TGTGCCATCACGAGTAACCTCTACAATGAGCAGTTCTTC. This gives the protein CAITSNLYNEQFF.